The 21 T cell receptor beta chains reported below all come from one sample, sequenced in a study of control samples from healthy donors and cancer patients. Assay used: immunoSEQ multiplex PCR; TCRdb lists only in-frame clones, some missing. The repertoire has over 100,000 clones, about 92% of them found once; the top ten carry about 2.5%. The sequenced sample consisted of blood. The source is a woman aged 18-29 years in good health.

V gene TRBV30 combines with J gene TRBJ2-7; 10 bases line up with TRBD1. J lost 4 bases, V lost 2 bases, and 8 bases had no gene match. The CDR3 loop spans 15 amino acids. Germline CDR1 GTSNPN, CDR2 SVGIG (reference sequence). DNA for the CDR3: TGTGCCTGGAGTTCCGGGACAGGGGTTTCTTACGAGCAGTACTTC. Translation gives CAWSSGTGVSYEQYF. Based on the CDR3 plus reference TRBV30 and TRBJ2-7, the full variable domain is SQTIHQWPATLVQPVGSPLSLECTVEGTSNPNLYWYRQAAGRGLQLLFYSVGIGQISSEVPQNLSASRPQDRQFILSSKKLLLSDSGFYLCAWSSGTGVSYEQYFGPGTRLTVT.

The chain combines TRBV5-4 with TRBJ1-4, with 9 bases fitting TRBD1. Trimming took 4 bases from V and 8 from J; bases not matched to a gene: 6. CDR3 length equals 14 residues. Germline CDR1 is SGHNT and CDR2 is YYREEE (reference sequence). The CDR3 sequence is CASSRTGVREKLFF. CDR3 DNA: TGTGCCAGCAGCCGGACAGGGGTTCGAGAAAAACTGTTTTTT.

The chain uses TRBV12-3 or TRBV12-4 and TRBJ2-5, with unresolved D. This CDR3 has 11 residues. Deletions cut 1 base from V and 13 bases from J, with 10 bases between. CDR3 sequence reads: CASSLGYLLYF. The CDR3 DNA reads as TGTGCCAGCAGTTTAGGTTACCTCCTGTACTTC.

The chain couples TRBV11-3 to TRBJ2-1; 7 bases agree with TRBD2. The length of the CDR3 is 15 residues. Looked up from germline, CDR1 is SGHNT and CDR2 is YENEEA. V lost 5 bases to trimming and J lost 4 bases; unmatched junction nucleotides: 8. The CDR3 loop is CASSVRLASYNEQFF. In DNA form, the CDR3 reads TGTGCCAGCAGCGTTAGACTAGCTTCTTACAATGAGCAGTTCTTC.

The CDR3 nucleotides read TGTGCCAGCACCACTACAGAATCTCAGCCCCAGCATTTT. Protein sequence: CASTTTESQPQHF. The J gene is TRBJ1-5, the V gene TRBV12-3 or TRBV12-4; D not certain. Trimming removed 7 bases at V and 6 bases at J, with 13 bases between. The CDR3 has 13 residues.

CDR3 nucleotides: TGTGCCAGCAGCATGTGGGGCACAGATACGCAGTATTTT. It encodes CASSMWGTDTQYF. The chain employs TRBV5-5 and TRBJ2-3; no definite D call. Germline values: CDR1 SGHKS, CDR2 YYEKEE (reference sequence). The V gene lost 4 bases and the J gene lost 1 base, with 7 bases spanning the gap. This CDR3 has 13 amino acids.

The CDR3 bases are TGTGCCAGCAGCTTAGTGCAGGAGCATTACCTCGGCTACGAGCAGTACTTC. It yields the protein CASSLVQEHYLGYEQYF. The chain carries TRBV7-8 and TRBJ2-7, with unresolved D. Germline V gene data show CDR1 as SGHVS and CDR2 as FQNEAQ. The CDR3 totals 17 residues. V lost 1 base and J 3 bases, leaving 19 bases between the germline ends.

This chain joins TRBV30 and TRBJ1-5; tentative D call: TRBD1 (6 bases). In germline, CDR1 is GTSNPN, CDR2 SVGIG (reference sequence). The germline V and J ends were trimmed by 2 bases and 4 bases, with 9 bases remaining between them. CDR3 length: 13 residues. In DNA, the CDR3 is TGTGCCTGGAGTAAACAGGGAAATCAGCCCCAGCATTTT. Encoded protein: CAWSKQGNQPQHF.

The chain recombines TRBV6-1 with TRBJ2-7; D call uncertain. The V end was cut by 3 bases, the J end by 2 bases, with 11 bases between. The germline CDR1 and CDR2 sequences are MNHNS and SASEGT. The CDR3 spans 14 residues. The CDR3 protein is CASSERTVTYEQYF. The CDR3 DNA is TGTGCCAGCAGTGAGCGGACGGTAACCTACGAGCAGTACTTC.

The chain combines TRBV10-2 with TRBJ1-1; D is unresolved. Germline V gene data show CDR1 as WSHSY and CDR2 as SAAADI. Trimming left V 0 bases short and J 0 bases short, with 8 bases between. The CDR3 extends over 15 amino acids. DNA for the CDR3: TGCGCCAGCAGTGAGTCGACCGCTATGAACACTGAAGCTTTCTTT. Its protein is CASSESTAMNTEAFF.

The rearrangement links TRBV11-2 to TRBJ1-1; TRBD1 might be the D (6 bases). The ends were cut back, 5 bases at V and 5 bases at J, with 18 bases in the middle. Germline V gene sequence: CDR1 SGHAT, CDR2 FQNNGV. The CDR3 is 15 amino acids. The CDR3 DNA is TGTGCCAGCAGCGCACTACAGGGAGCGAGGACTGAAGCTTTCTTT. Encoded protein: CASSALQGARTEAFF. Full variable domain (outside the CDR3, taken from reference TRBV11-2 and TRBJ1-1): EAGVAQSPRYKIIEKRQSVAFWCNPISGHATLYWYQQILGQGPKLLIQFQNNGVVDDSQLPKDRFSAERLKGVDSTLKIQPAKLEDSAVYLCASSALQGARTEAFFGQGTRLTVV.

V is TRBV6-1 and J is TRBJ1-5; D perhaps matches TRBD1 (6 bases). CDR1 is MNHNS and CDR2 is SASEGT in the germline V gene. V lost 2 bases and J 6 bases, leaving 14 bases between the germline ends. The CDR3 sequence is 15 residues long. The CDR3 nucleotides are TGTGCCAGCAGTGAATGGCCAGGGGCCCTTCAGCCCCAGCATTTT. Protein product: CASSEWPGALQPQHF.

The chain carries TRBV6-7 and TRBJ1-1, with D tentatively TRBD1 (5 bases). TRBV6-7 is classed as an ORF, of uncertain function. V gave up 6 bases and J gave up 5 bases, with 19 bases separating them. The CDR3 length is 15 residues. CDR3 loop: CASRGPGHDRTEAFF. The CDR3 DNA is TGTGCCAGCAGGGGACCCGGGCACGATAGAACTGAAGCTTTCTTT.

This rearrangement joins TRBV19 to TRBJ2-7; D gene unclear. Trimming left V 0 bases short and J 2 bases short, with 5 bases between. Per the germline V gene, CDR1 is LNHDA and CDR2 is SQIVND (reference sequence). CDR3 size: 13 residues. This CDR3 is CASSIDPAYEQYF. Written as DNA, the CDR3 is TGTGCCAGTAGTATAGATCCGGCCTACGAGCAGTACTTC.

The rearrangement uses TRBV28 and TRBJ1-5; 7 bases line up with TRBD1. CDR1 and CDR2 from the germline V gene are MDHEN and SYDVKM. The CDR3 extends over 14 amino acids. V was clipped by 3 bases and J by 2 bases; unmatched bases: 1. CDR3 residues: CASSFQGGNQPQHF. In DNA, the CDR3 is TGTGCCAGCAGTTTCCAGGGGGGCAATCAGCCCCAGCATTTT.

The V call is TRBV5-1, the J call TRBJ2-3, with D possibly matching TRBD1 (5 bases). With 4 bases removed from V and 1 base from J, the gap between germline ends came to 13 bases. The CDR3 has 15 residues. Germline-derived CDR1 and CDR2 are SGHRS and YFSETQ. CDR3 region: CASSTATERTDTQYF. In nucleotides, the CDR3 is TGCGCCAGCAGCACCGCGACAGAACGCACAGATACGCAGTATTTT.

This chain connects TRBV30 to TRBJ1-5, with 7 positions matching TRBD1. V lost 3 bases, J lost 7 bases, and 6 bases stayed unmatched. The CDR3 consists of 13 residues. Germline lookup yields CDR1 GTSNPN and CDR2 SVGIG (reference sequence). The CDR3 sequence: CAWRTGNGQPQHF. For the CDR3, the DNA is TGTGCCTGGAGGACAGGGAACGGACAGCCCCAGCATTTT.

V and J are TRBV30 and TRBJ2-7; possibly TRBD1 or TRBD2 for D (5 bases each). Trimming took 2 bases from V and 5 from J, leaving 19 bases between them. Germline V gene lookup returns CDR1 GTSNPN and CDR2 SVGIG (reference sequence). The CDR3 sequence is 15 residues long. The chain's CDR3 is CAWSFLGTKGDEQYF. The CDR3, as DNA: TGTGCCTGGAGTTTTCTCGGGACGAAGGGCGACGAGCAGTACTTC. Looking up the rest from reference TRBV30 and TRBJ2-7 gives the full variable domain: SQTIHQWPATLVQPVGSPLSLECTVEGTSNPNLYWYRQAAGRGLQLLFYSVGIGQISSEVPQNLSASRPQDRQFILSSKKLLLSDSGFYLCAWSFLGTKGDEQYFGPGTRLTVT.

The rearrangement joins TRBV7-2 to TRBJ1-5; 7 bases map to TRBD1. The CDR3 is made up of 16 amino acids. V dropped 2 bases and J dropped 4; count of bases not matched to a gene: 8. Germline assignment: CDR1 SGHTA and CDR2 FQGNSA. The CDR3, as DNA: TGTGCCAGCAGCTTAACCCTGGGACAGCTTAATCAGCCCCAGCATTTT. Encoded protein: CASSLTLGQLNQPQHF. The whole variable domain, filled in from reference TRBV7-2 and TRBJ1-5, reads GAGVSQSPSNKVTEKGKDVELRCDPISGHTALYWYRQSLGQGLEFLIYFQGNSAPDKSGLPSDRFSAERTGGSVSTLTIQRTQQEDSAVYLCASSLTLGQLNQPQHFGDGTRLSIL.

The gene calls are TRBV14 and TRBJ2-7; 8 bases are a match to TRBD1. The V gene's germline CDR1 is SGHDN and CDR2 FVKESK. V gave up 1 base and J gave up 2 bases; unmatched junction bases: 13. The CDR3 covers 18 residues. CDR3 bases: TGTGCCAGCAGCCAAGCCGGACAGGGTAAAGGGCGGGCCTACGAGCAGTACTTC. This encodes CASSQAGQGKGRAYEQYF.

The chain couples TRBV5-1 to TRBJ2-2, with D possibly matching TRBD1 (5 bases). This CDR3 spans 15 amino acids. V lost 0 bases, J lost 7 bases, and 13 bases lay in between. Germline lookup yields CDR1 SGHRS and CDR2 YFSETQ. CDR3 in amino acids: CASSLAARAGGELFF. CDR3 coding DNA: TGCGCCAGCAGCTTGGCCGCCAGGGCTGGCGGGGAGCTGTTTTTT.